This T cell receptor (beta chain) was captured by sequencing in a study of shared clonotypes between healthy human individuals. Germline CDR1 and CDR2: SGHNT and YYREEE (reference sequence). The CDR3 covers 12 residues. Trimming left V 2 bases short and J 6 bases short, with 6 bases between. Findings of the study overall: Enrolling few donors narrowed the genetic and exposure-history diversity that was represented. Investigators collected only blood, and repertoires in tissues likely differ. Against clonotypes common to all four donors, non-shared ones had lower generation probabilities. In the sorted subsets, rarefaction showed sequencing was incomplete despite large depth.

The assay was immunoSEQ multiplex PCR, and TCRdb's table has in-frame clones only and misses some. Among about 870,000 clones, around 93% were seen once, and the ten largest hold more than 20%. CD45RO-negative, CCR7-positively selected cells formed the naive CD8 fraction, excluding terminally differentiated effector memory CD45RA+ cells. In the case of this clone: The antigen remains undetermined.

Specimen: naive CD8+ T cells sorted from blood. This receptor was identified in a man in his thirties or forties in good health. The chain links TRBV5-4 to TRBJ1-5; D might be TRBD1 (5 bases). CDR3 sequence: CASSFGGQPQHF. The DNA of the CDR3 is TGTGCCAGCAGCTTTGGGGGTCAGCCCCAGCATTTT. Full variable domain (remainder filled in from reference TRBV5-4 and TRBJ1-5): ETGVTQSPTHLIKTRGQQVTLRCSSQSGHNTVSWYQQALGQGPQFIFQYYREEENGRGNFPPRFSGLQFPNYSSELNVNALELDDSALYLCASSFGGQPQHFGDGTRLSIL.